These T cell receptor beta chains were read from a single sample in a study of blood T cell repertoires in COVID-19. This table comes from immunoSEQ multiplex PCR, and its TCRdb copy is limited to in-frame clones, with some not included. The data contain 200,000 or so clones, roughly nine tenths of them singletons. Sequenced: PBMCs or T cells enriched from blood (not recorded which). These receptor sequences come from a woman aged 18 to 35 in a cohort exposed to, infected with or recovered from COVID-19 (not recorded which). CDR3s include the opening cysteine and the closing phenylalanine or tryptophan. D genes are given only for firm matches. Clone size is shown for a subset of rows, as once, few, many or a class of expanded clone.

len	abundance	v_gene	j_gene	d_gene	CDR3aa	CDR3nt
13	.	TRBV6-5	TRBJ2-7	.	CASTASSGYEQYF	TGTGCCAGCACCGCCTCGTCCGGGTACGAGCAGTACTTC
14	.	TRBV28	TRBJ1-3	TRBD1	CASTPGQVGNTIYF	TGTGCCAGCACCCCGGGACAGGTCGGAAACACCATATATTTT
13	.	TRBV5-1	TRBJ2-1	.	CASSLRGDNEQFF	TGCGCCAGCAGCTTGCGGGGTGACAATGAGCAGTTCTTC
13	.	TRBV30	TRBJ1-1	.	CAWSAGSNTEAFF	TGTGCCTGGAGTGCGGGGTCGAACACTGAAGCTTTCTTT
14	once	TRBV14	TRBJ2-2	.	CASSQRQYTGELFF	TGTGCCAGCAGCCAAAGACAGTACACCGGGGAGCTGTTTTTT
14	.	TRBV6-5	TRBJ2-5	TRBD2	CASSGLAAQETQYF	TGTGCCAGCAGCGGACTAGCGGCCCAAGAGACCCAGTACTTC
16	.	TRBV28	TRBJ2-3	TRBD1	CASSSGGYPSTDTQYF	TGTGCCAGCAGCTCAGGGGGATACCCTAGCACAGATACGCAGTATTTT
17	.	TRBV9	TRBJ2-6	.	CASSVTIGSSGANVLTF	TGTGCCAGCAGCGTAACTATCGGGAGCTCTGGGGCCAACGTCCTGACTTTC
13	.	TRBV18	TRBJ1-1	TRBD1	CASSPPVTGEAFF	TGTGCCAGCTCACCACCGGTGACAGGGGAAGCTTTCTTT
15	once	TRBV7-9	TRBJ2-7	TRBD2	CASSLAISGSYEQYF	TGTGCCAGCAGCTTAGCGATTAGCGGGAGTTACGAGCAGTACTTC
11	.	TRBV7-9	TRBJ2-1	.	CASTTSGEQFF	TGTGCCAGCACCACCTCAGGCGAGCAGTTCTTC
14	.	TRBV19	TRBJ2-3	TRBD2	CASTSGPSTDTQYF	TGTGCCAGTACTAGCGGGCCCAGCACAGATACGCAGTATTTT
12	.	TRBV9	TRBJ2-1	.	CASSVGENEQFF	TGTGCCAGCAGCGTAGGCGAGAATGAGCAGTTCTTC
20	.	TRBV28	TRBJ1-5	.	CASSLLHPRTERSGNQPQHF	TGTGCCAGCAGTTTATTACACCCCCGGACAGAAAGGTCTGGCAATCAGCCCCAGCATTTT
14	.	TRBV27	TRBJ2-7	.	CASRWLGGTYEQYF	TGTGCCAGCAGGTGGTTGGGGGGAACCTACGAGCAGTACTTC
15	.	TRBV11-2	TRBJ2-7	TRBD2	CASSPRTSGDYEQYF	TGTGCCAGCAGCCCCCGGACTAGCGGGGACTACGAGCAGTACTTC
12	.	TRBV10-3	TRBJ2-1	.	CAISDYDNEQFF	TGTGCCATCAGTGATTATGACAATGAGCAGTTCTTC
16	.	TRBV5-1	TRBJ2-3	TRBD2	CASSSGTSGPTDTQYF	TGCGCCAGCAGCTCCGGGACTAGCGGACCCACAGATACGCAGTATTTT
19	.	TRBV7-8	TRBJ2-7	TRBD1	CASSSHGQGRTIIFYEQYF	TGTGCCAGCAGCTCACACGGACAGGGGAGAACGATAATCTTCTACGAGCAGTACTTC
16	.	TRBV5-1	TRBJ2-3	TRBD2	CASSLEASGSGYTQYF	TGCGCCAGCAGCTTGGAGGCTAGCGGGAGTGGGTATACGCAGTATTTT
16	.	TRBV5-1	TRBJ2-7	TRBD2	CASSLGALRTSAEQYF	TGCGCCAGCAGCTTGGGAGCGTTGAGGACTAGCGCCGAGCAGTACTTC
13	.	TRBV2	TRBJ1-2	.	CASRASGGDGYTF	TGTGCCAGCAGGGCCTCAGGAGGAGATGGCTACACCTTC
14	.	TRBV2	TRBJ1-2	.	CASSDHQAGYGYTF	TGTGCCAGCAGTGATCACCAGGCAGGGTATGGCTACACCTTC
13	.	TRBV19	TRBJ2-7	.	CASQVQGGYEQYF	TGTGCCAGCCAGGTTCAGGGAGGCTACGAGCAGTACTTC
16	.	TRBV10-3	TRBJ2-5	TRBD2	CAIRPSTSGSGETQYF	TGTGCCATCAGGCCCTCGACTAGCGGGAGTGGGGAGACCCAGTACTTC
13	once	TRBV5-1	TRBJ2-3	TRBD2	CASSLAGGNTQYF	TGCGCCAGCAGCTTGGCGGGGGGTAATACGCAGTATTTT
15	.	TRBV19	TRBJ1-1	.	CASSIFGGGDTEAFF	TGTGCCAGTAGTATCTTTGGGGGGGGTGACACTGAAGCTTTCTTT
14	.	TRBV18	TRBJ2-1	.	CASSPTRSPVEQFF	TGTGCCAGCTCACCGACTAGAAGTCCCGTTGAGCAGTTCTTC
16	.	TRBV18	TRBJ2-3	TRBD2	CASSQSAGGGVDTQYF	TGTGCCAGCTCCCAGTCGGCGGGGGGTGGCGTGGATACGCAGTATTTT
14	.	TRBV5-5	TRBJ2-7	.	CASSGGQGSYEQYF	TGTGCCAGCAGCGGGGGCCAGGGATCCTACGAGCAGTACTTC
13	.	TRBV10-3	TRBJ1-1	TRBD1	CAITSGGNTEAFF	TGTGCCATCACTTCAGGGGGGAACACTGAAGCTTTCTTT
13	.	TRBV10-3	TRBJ2-7	TRBD1	CAISPQGAYEQYF	TGTGCCATCAGTCCTCAGGGGGCCTACGAGCAGTACTTC
14	.	TRBV7-3	TRBJ1-1	TRBD1	CASSSAGGAAEAFF	TGTGCCAGCAGCTCGGCAGGGGGCGCAGCTGAAGCTTTCTTT
16	.	TRBV3-1/TRBV3-2	TRBJ2-7	TRBD1	CASSQGAGTGDYEQYF	TGTGCCAGCAGCCAGGGAGCCGGGACAGGGGACTACGAGCAGTACTTC
13	few	TRBV5-1	TRBJ1-1	.	CASSGQPNTEAFF	TGCGCCAGCAGCGGACAGCCGAACACTGAAGCTTTCTTT
13	.	TRBV29-1	TRBJ1-1	.	CSVEVAGWAEAFF	TGCAGCGTTGAGGTGGCAGGGTGGGCTGAAGCTTTCTTT
14	.	TRBV6-1	TRBJ2-1	TRBD2	CASSEGLGNNEQFF	TGTGCCAGCAGTGAGGGACTAGGGAACAATGAGCAGTTCTTC
16	once	TRBV30	TRBJ2-2	TRBD2	CAWGKRRGAGSGELFF	TGTGCCTGGGGCAAGCGGCGGGGGGCGGGGTCCGGGGAGCTGTTTTTT
14	.	TRBV5-1	TRBJ2-7	TRBD2	CASSPTSGSLEQYF	TGCGCCAGCAGCCCAACTAGCGGGAGCCTCGAGCAGTACTTC
13	.	TRBV7-2	TRBJ2-1	.	CASSEEVPDEQFF	TGTGCCAGCAGCGAGGAGGTGCCGGATGAGCAGTTCTTC
16	.	TRBV3-1/TRBV3-2	TRBJ1-2	TRBD1	CASSPGQGTLTKGYTF	TGTGCCAGCAGCCCCGGACAGGGGACCCTTACTAAAGGCTACACCTTC
14	.	TRBV11-1	TRBJ1-1	.	CASSFGRGNTEAFF	TGTGCCAGCAGCTTCGGCAGGGGGAACACTGAAGCTTTCTTT
23	.	TRBV10-3	TRBJ1-1	.	CAISESRGQLATWTRDEDTEAFF	TGTGCCATCAGTGAGTCGAGAGGCCAACTCGCGACCTGGACTCGCGACGAGGACACTGAAGCTTTCTTT
16	.	TRBV3-1/TRBV3-2	TRBJ2-3	.	CASSQEGAATTDTQYF	TGTGCCAGCAGCCAAGAAGGGGCAGCCACCACAGATACGCAGTATTTT
16	.	TRBV11-3	TRBJ2-3	.	CASSSPPWRSTDTQYF	TGTGCCAGCAGCTCCCCCCCCTGGCGGAGCACAGATACGCAGTATTTT
12	.	TRBV28	TRBJ1-3	.	CASSYQGHTIYF	TGTGCCAGCAGTTACCAGGGTCACACCATATATTTT
13	.	TRBV27	TRBJ2-7	.	CASSRTATYEQYF	TGTGCCAGCAGTCGAACTGCTACCTACGAGCAGTACTTC
12	.	TRBV2	TRBJ2-5	TRBD1	CASSPGGETQYF	TGTGCCAGCAGTCCAGGGGGAGAGACCCAGTACTTC
15	once	TRBV7-7	TRBJ2-7	TRBD1	CASSLGVGQGYEQYF	TGTGCTAGCAGCTTAGGAGTGGGACAGGGGTACGAGCAGTACTTC